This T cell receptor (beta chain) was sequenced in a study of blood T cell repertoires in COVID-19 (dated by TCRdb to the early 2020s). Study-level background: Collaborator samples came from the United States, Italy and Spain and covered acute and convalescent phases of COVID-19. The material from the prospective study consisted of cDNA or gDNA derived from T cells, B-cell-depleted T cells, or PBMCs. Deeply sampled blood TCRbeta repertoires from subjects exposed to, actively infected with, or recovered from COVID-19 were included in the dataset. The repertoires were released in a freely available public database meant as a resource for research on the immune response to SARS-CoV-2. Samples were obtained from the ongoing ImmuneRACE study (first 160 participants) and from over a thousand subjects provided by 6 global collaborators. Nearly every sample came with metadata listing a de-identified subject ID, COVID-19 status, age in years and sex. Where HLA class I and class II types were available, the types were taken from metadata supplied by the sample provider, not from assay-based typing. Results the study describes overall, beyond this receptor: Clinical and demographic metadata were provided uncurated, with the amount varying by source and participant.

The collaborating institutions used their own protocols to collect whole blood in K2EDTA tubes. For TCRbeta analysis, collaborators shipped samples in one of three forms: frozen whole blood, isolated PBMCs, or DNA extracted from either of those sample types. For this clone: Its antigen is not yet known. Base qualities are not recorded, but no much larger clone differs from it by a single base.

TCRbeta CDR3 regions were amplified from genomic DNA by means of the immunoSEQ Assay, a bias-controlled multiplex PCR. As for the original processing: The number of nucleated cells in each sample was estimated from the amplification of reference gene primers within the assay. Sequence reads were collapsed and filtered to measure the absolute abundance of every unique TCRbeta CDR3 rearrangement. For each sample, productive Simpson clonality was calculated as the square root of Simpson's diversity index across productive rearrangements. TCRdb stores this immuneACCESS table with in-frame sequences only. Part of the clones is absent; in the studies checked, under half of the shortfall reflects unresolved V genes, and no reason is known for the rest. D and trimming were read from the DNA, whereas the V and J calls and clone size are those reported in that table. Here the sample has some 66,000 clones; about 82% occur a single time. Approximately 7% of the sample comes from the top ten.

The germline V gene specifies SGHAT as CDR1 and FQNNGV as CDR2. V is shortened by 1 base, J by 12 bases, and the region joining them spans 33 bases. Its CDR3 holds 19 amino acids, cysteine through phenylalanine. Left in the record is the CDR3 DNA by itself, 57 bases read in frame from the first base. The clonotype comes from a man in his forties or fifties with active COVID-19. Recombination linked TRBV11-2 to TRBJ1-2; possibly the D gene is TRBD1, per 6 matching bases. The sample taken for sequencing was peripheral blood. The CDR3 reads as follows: CASSLVWGQVVDPGRLNTF. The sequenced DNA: TGTGCCAGCAGCTTAGTTTGGGGGCAGGTTGTAGACCCAGGAAGACTCAACACCTTC.